The clone carrying this TCR beta chain was observed many times. The data were taken from a study of prognosis after radiotherapy for stage I lung cancer. The authors amplified TCR beta CDR3 from genomic DNA using two-round multiplex PCR. With primers specific to each TRBV and TRBJ gene, the first-round PCR was performed. TCRdb reprocessed the multiplex PCR reads via MiXCR and lists one record per CDR3 protein. Of about 35,000 distinct CDR3 sequences in the sample, about 32% are singletons; the top ten hold around 27%. Here the sequenced sample was PBMCs, taken before or after stereotactic body radiation therapy (not recorded which). The TCR comes from a donor at least 50 years old with non-small cell lung cancer.

CDR3 in DNA: TGTGCCATCAGTGGGGACGGTGGCTCCTACGAGCAGTACTTC. As protein: CAISGDGGSYEQYF. The chain employs TRBV10-3 and TRBJ2-7; D possibly matches TRBD1 or TRBD2 (5 bases each). V lost 4 bases, J lost 0 bases, and 10 bases lay in between. The germline V gene has CDR1 ENHRY and CDR2 SYGVKD. This CDR3 spans 14 amino acids.